This TCR beta chain is from a study of cytomegalovirus exposure and HLA in healthy donors (dated by TCRdb to the late 2010s). Concerning the study at large: An earlier analysis of approximately 640 of the donors reported roughly 300 Gb of sequence data and 100 million to 140 million unique TCR beta sequences from about 180 million T cells. An early release that covered several hundred HLA-typed donors contained approximately 290 gigabases of sequencing data and 65 million to 100 million unique TCR sequences. Among the 398 genotyped donors, 81% belonged to the genetic ancestry cluster associated with self-reported Caucasian donors. The study aimed to test whether cataloging public T cell receptors could reveal signatures of past pathogen exposure. Using immunosequencing, the study profiled T cell repertoires from around 680 subjects and related those repertoires to cytomegalovirus serostatus. Besides the first cohort of hundreds of subjects, a separate validation cohort made up of 120 different subjects was used. High-throughput TCR immunosequencing, statistical association of individual TCRs with disease status, and machine learning were combined to predict cytomegalovirus infection status. To study patterns of TCR occurrence, a later analysis re-analyzed previously published TCR beta repertoires from hundreds of donors and added high-resolution HLA genotyping. In the later analysis, no new phenotypic data were used to find candidate immune exposures; instead, reliance was placed on TCR beta sequences and their occurrence across donors. An earlier analysis of 587 of the donors used high-throughput TCR beta sequencing to judge whether each TCR beta V gene segment behaved as functional or pseudogenic. Donor age, sex, ethnicity and CMV serostatus were compiled alongside the repertoire data. Genome-wide SNP genotypes for about 65% of the 666 donors were used in a later genetic analysis, which treated that subset as a discovery cohort. Every repertoire in the discovery cohort had been generated on one and the same sequencing platform. Class I and class II HLA loci were covered by the typing at four-digit resolution. Typing coverage varied by locus: roughly 620-640 donors for A, B, C, DRB1 and DQB1; roughly 560 for DQA1; nearly 610 for DPA1; 400 to 480 for DPB1. Because of strong linkage in the cohort, roughly five DR-DQ haplotypes were treated as single units for association and clustering. On average, 235,054 unique TCR beta nucleotide sequences were sequenced per donor among more than 350 genotyped donors of the cohort, with around 19% of those sequences being non-productive. Overall study results and their limits: Compared with the roughly 670-donor mean, donors in an Asian-associated ancestry cluster had fewer N-insertions in productive TCRs, according to a later genetic analysis. In a later analysis, the rate of TCR association differed among HLA loci, with DRB1 alleles having the most associated TCRs and HLA-C alleles having the fewest. Cytomegalovirus status was reported to be diagnosed by the classifier with high specificity and sensitivity in both the original and validation cohorts. A few of the identified cytomegalovirus-associated TCR beta chains were confirmed in vitro to be specific for cytomegalovirus antigens. Because counts were too low, 15 to 20 rarely observed V segments, including chromosome 9 orphons, were excluded from the earlier analysis of 500 to 700 of the donors. V-gene and J-gene trimming of TCR beta chains was associated with a missense DCLRE1C variant in a later genetic analysis, and the association was replicated in an independent cohort. Compared with equally common non-associated chains, HLA-associated TCR beta chains in a later analysis were more clonally expanded and had lower generation probabilities. Because HLA typing was unavailable for some donors at each locus, only the typed subset was used in association tests. Most TCR sequences were observed very rarely across donors, whereas some public TCRs were present in many individuals. A further reported finding was that TCR beta sequences accurately predicted the HLA-A and HLA-B alleles for most subjects in the first cohort. A cluster of highly shared sequence variants was judged likely to be a technical artifact of the sequencing pipeline. Only TCR beta chains were sequenced in this cohort, and the absence of alpha or paired-chain data limited detectable features. In a later analysis, several top co-occurrence clusters were reported to appear linked to parvovirus B19, influenza, CMV and Epstein-Barr virus. Assigning TCR associations to individual alleles was difficult when HLA alleles, especially DR and DQ, strongly co-occurred. An earlier analysis of 450 to 750 of the donors showed that most TCR beta V segments appeared in productive rearrangements either about 87% or about 30% of the time, which broadly matched IMGT annotations. A later analysis found that most CMV-associated TCR beta chains appeared HLA-restricted, with HLA associations seemingly driven largely by CMV exposure. The authors suggested that the approach could potentially be extended to other disease states and immunological phenotypes. The 87-base-pair reads could not distinguish some IMGT-functional V segments, including TRBV6-2 and TRBV6-3, so those segments were excluded. Correlated functional status among segregating V segments might reflect linkage disequilibrium, but an unknown experimental factor could not be ruled out. Immune exposure information for the cohort was limited to CMV serostatus. The study listed approximately 150 TCR beta chains as associated with cytomegalovirus. A later analysis associated roughly 17,000 TCR beta sequences with specific HLA alleles at a false discovery rate of 0.05. Presence/absence analyses assumed roughly uniform sequencing depth across donors, an assumption that may not hold.

Regarding this clone: Which antigen it targets is not known. One base away there is no much larger clone; base qualities are not given.

V was cut back by 0 bases and J by 10 bases, leaving a gap of 15 bases between them. CDR1 is given as LNHDA and CDR2 as SQIVND, both from the germline V gene (reference sequence). There are 14 amino acids in the CDR3, from cysteine to phenylalanine inclusive. Kept here is only the CDR3 DNA, which spans 42 bases and is read in frame from base 1. Library creation used the immunoSEQ multiplex PCR assay. For the multiplex PCR, a mixture combining 60 forward primers for TCR Vbeta segments and 13 reverse primers for TCR Jbeta segments was used. The CDR3 region of rearranged TCR beta genes was amplified from genomic DNA with a multiplex PCR assay. Amplified TCR beta libraries were sequenced as 87-base-pair reads on the Illumina HiSeq System. As for the original processing: In a later analysis, around 80 million unique TCR beta chains were counted across the 650 to 700 repertoires, and approximately 11 million of these chains were shared by at least two donors. Raw reads were error-corrected and collapsed into unique sequences by a nearest-neighbor algorithm in which closely related sequences were merged to remove PCR and sequencing errors. Alignment of CDR3 sequences to IMGT reference sequences was used to assign V, D and J gene segments. For a sequence to be retained, at least a six-nucleotide match to both a V gene segment and a J gene segment was required. A rearrangement was called productive if the CDR3 had no stop codons and remained in frame with V and J, and every other rearrangement was called non-productive. CDR3 was defined according to IMGT convention as the region running from the second conserved V-encoded cysteine to the conserved J-encoded phenylalanine. Sequences without an unambiguous match to a single V gene segment were excluded from the earlier analysis of about 600 of the donors. An earlier analysis of approximately 590 of the donors classified V segments as functional when productive rearrangements were above 56.7% and as segregating when the standard deviation between donors was above 5%. To diagnose cytomegalovirus status from the catalog of TCR beta chain sequences, a statistical classification framework was built. In a later analysis, TCR nucleotide sequences were compared against IMGT/GENE-DB human TR gene sequences so that V and J genes could be assigned. The TCRdist pipeline was used in a later analysis to assign CDR3 sequences and most-parsimonious VDJ recombination scenarios. In a later analysis, every TCR beta chain was defined by the combination of its CDR3 amino acid sequence and its V-gene family, and reads without a unique V-gene family were dropped. As a way to deal with suspected cross-contamination and a sequencing artifact, a later analysis dropped approximately 590 nucleotide sequences that were highly shared and had low generation probability. In a later analysis, a clonal expansion index for each public chain was calculated from normalized within-repertoire ranks of inferred template counts. In a later analysis, generation probabilities were computed with a VDJ recombination model fitted to out-of-frame rearrangements, and the resulting probabilities were checked against IGoR. A later analysis scored TCR-TCR, TCR-HLA and TCR-CMV co-occurrence with hypergeometric tests, applying a repertoire-size bias correction to TCR pairs. A later analysis estimated false discovery rates by permuting HLA or CMV assignments 20 times. In a later analysis, co-occurring TCRs were grouped using DBSCAN, and TCRdist sequence similarity was added for clustering within HLA-allele-positive subsets. Co-occurrence clustering excluded repertoires with fewer than 30,000 or more than 120,000 public chains, plus five with anomalous nucleotide sharing. TCRdb took over this immuneACCESS table, retaining in-frame rearrangements with V and J assigned. Such tables are incomplete; in checked studies, under half of the missing clones stem from an unresolved V gene, and the remainder is unexplained. V, J and clone size derive from that table, while D and trimming were established from the DNA sequence. The sample table lists more than 100,000 clones, roughly 14% of them with a count of one. The top ten clonotypes cover roughly 2% of the sample.

In total, 630 or so healthy bone marrow donors made up the cohort. At the time of sampling, every cohort member was nominally healthy, though immune exposures that went unrecorded were likely present. The donor was CMV seronegative and was included in the group of around 320 seronegative cohort members. Every donor gave a peripheral blood sample, and the peripheral blood mononuclear cells from that sample were used for TCR beta sequencing. Genomic DNA extraction from the blood cell samples was performed with the Qiagen DNeasy Blood Extraction Kit. The receptor was isolated from a woman younger than 30 in good health and CMV-seronegative. The specimen was PBMCs. The sequence joins TRBV19 to TRBJ1-1, with a weak D call of TRBD1 (5 bases match). The DNA is TGTGCCAGTAGTATAGATCTCACAGGTGGGGCAGCTTTCTTT. The translation is CASSIDLTGGAAFF.